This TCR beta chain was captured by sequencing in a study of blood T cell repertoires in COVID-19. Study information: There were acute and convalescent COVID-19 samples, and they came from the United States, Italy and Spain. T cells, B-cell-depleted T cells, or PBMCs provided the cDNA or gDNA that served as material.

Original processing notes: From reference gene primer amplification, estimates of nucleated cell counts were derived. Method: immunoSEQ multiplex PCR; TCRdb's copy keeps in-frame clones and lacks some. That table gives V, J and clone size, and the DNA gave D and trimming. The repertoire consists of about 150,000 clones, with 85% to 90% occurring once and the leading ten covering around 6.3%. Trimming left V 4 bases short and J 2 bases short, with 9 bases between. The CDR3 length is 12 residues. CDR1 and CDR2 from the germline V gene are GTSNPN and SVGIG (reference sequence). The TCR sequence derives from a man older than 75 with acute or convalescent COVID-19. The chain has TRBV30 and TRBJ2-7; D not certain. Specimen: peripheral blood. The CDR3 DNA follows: TGTGCCTGGAACTACGAAACCTACGAGCAGTACTTC. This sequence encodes CAWNYETYEQYF.